This T cell receptor beta chain came from a study of response to subunit inactivated influenza vaccine (dated by TCRdb to between 2017 and 2018). In the study overall: The study used deep quantitative T cell receptor repertoire profiling to track responses to a trivalent subunit inactivated influenza vaccine.

The germline ends are 16 bases apart after V is trimmed by 4 bases and J by 5 bases. CDR1 and CDR2, per the germline V gene, are SGHRS and YFSETQ. Including cysteine and phenylalanine, the CDR3 has 14 amino acids. Only CDR3 DNA remains: 42 bases, in frame from the first base. Findings and caveats that apply to the study as a whole: According to the authors, only a limited number of new T cells may be recruited by each seasonal influenza vaccination.

This clonotype was counted a few times. No cognate antigen has been identified for it. No base quality information exists; no much larger clone differs at one position. The library was prepared using RT-PCR. The sample was run on an Illumina HiSeq 2500. In TCRdb, the public reads were trimmed at Q25 with fastp and aligned with MiXCR, with productive beta chains retained. Every distinct CDR3 protein forms one entry, paired with its most common genes and DNA. Here the sample has about 570,000 distinct CDR3 sequences; around 10% occur a single time. The biggest ten clones account for 11% of the sample. A further study also used this sample, focusing on T cells expressing NK-cell markers. The second publication reports: TCR beta cDNA libraries were prepared using 5'RACE template switching, which introduced a universal primer site and unique molecular identifiers. Three sorted T-cell subsets (CD3+CD56+NKG2C+, CD3+CD56+NKG2C- and CD3+CD56-NKG2C+) from 8 or 9 donors had their TCR beta-chain repertoires profiled. Among the eight sequenced donors, seven were HCMV-seropositive and one was HCMV-seronegative. To restrict sorting to alphabetaTCR-expressing T cells, an anti-gammadeltaTCR antibody was added in several experiments. For six donors, the dominant CD3+CD56+NKG2C+ clonotypes were among the top 10 CD8+ clonotypes and accounted for roughly 1.0-7.5% of CD8+ T cells. Those dominant clonotypes were again the most abundant among CD3+CD56-NKG2C+ cells in several donors, at 28.3-60.1%. Whether the expanded NKG2C-expressing T cell clones were specific for HCMV antigens was left unclear. The eight sequenced donors were randomly selected healthy volunteers, three men and five women. A commercial ELISA kit detecting HCMV-specific IgG in serum was used to determine HCMV serostatus. Peripheral blood mononuclear cells were isolated from blood by Ficoll density gradient centrifugation. For about 6 donors, unsorted PBMC were also used to sequence bulk peripheral blood T-cell repertoires. cDNA synthesis was primed from the TCR beta constant segment, followed by two successive PCR amplification steps. The libraries were sequenced on Illumina HiSeq 2000/2500, MiSeq or NextSeq, producing 2 x 150 bp reads. Reads were demultiplexed and grouped by UMI with MIGEC, and clonotypes were assembled and quantified with MiTCR. Only TCR cDNA sequences supported by at least two reads were kept to exclude erroneous sequences. The tcR package was used for downstream repertoire analysis, and clonotypes were matched between fractions using CDR3 nucleotide sequence together with V segment. VDJmatch was used to annotate antigen specificity against VDJdb, with one amino acid substitution in CDR3 permitted.

The chain couples TRBV5-1 to TRBJ2-7; TRBD2 could be the D gene, as 6 bases match. This receptor was identified in a man aged 45-60 years who received an inactivated influenza vaccine. Donor details come from another sample of the same person, matched by shared clones. Source: PBMCs from blood, taken on the day of vaccination. The nucleotide sequence is TGCGCCAGCAGCGATATACCGGGGGTCAACGAGCAGTACTTC. This sequence encodes CASSDIPGVNEQYF.